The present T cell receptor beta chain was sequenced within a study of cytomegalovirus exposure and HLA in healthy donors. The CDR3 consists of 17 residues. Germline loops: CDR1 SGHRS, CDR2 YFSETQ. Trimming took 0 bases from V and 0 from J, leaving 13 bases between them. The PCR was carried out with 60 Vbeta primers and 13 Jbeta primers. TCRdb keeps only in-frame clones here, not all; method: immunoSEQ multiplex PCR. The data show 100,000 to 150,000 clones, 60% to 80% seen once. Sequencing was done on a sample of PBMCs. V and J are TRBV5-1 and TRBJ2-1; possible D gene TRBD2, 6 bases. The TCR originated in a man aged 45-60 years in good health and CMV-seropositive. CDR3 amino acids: CASSLGTTQGSYNEQFF. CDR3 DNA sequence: TGCGCCAGCAGCTTGGGGACTACCCAGGGCTCCTACAATGAGCAGTTCTTC.